This T cell receptor beta chain was captured in a study of beta chain features in type 1 diabetes. Study information: The patient and healthy donor groups were comparable for age, gender and cell yields. Across the samples, 100 million to 130 million sorted cells were examined in total. Whole-study findings and limits: People with Type 1 diabetes carried modestly yet significantly shorter TCRB CDR3s in all four CD4+ subsets. Comparison showed that naive, central memory and Treg TCRB repertoires appeared more similar among patients than among healthy donors.

Post-sort purity exceeded 95% for all sorted populations. Germline V gene data show CDR1 as SGHRS and CDR2 as YFSETQ. The germline V and J ends were trimmed by 4 bases and 0 bases, with 11 bases remaining between them. CDR3 length: 15 residues. This clone was detected a few times. Its antigen is as yet unknown. The whole isolated RNA underwent reverse transcription, so sequencing captured expressed TCRB transcripts. The repertoire was sequenced with immunoSEQ multiplex PCR; TCRdb's copy has only in-frame clones and lacks some. The sample records 160,000 or so clones, approximately 9.1% being singletons.

What was sequenced was central memory CD4+ T cells from blood. This receptor was identified in a woman aged 30 to 39 with type 1 diabetes. The chain couples TRBV5-1 to TRBJ2-1, with D possibly TRBD2 on 6 matching bases. The CDR3 loop is CASSKGLSSYNEQFF. In nucleotides, the CDR3 is TGCGCCAGCAGCAAGGGACTGAGCTCCTACAATGAGCAGTTCTTC.